This T cell receptor beta chain was identified during a study of cytomegalovirus exposure and HLA in healthy donors. Study details: The approximately 120 validation repertoires were reported in a later analysis to have been generated on the same platform as the 500 to 700 first-cohort repertoires. Overall study findings and caveats: In vitro confirmation showed three CMV-associated chains to be CMV antigen specific. The majority of TCR sequences were rare, yet some public TCRs appeared in many donors.

Comment on this clone: Its antigen is still unknown.

The validation cohort, a group of over a hundred subjects, included the donors and was separate from the roughly 670-subject first cohort. Data came from immunoSEQ multiplex PCR; TCRdb stores just in-frame clones and leaves some out. The table shows about 150,000 clones, with about 88% occurring only once. V lost 7 bases, J lost 5 bases, and 10 bases stayed unmatched. The CDR3 extends over 14 amino acids. The germline V gene has CDR1 SQVTM and CDR2 ANQGSEA. The origin of this receptor is a young woman in good health and CMV-seropositive. Sequenced material: PBMCs. The V gene is TRBV29-1, the J gene TRBJ2-5; 10 bases are a match to TRBD1. The CDR3 here is CSARDRGIGETQYF. In DNA, the CDR3 is TGCAGCGCCCGGGACAGGGGAATTGGGGAGACCCAGTACTTC.